Listed below are T cell receptor beta chains from one sample, sequenced in a study of PD-1 blockade in mismatch repair-deficient tumors. The protocol was immunoSEQ multiplex PCR, while the TCRdb copy is restricted to in-frame clones and leaves out a portion. The table has some 130,000 clones, 85% to 90% seen once. Source: peripheral blood, taken just over 70 weeks after starting pembrolizumab. These receptor sequences come from an adult with mismatch repair-deficient cancer. The CDR3 runs from the conserved cysteine through the conserved F or W. D genes are given only for firm matches. Where a row states a size, it is once, few, many or the class of an expanded clone; other rows omit it.

>NA|TRBV9|NA|TRBJ2-2
TGTGCCAGCAGCCCCAGGACCGCCGGGGAGCTGTTTTTT
CASSPRTAGELFF
>once|TRBV4-1|TRBD1|TRBJ2-7
TGCGCCAGCAGCCAAATAACCTCCGGGACAGGGGCGGCCCCGCAGTACTTC
CASSQITSGTGAAPQYF
>NA|TRBV7-9|NA|TRBJ2-7
TGTGCCAGCGCCGGAGGGGTTACCTACGAGCAGTACTTC
CASAGGVTYEQYF
>NA|TRBV6-5|TRBD2|TRBJ2-1
TGTGCCAGCGGCCTAGCGGGATACAATGAGCAGTTCTTC
CASGLAGYNEQFF
>NA|TRBV6-5|NA|TRBJ2-7
TGTGCCAGCAGTTACGGGGACCCCGCGGACGAGCAGTACTTC
CASSYGDPADEQYF
>NA|TRBV5-6|TRBD1|TRBJ2-7
TGTGCCAGCAGCGCCCCGGGACAGGGGACCTACGAGCAGTACTTC
CASSAPGQGTYEQYF
>NA|TRBV12-5|NA|TRBJ2-5
TGTGCTAGTGGTTATGGGACACTTAACGGAGAAGAGACCCAGTACTTC
CASGYGTLNGEETQYF
>NA|TRBV6-1|NA|TRBJ1-5
TGTGCCAGCAGGGAAAGGGTAAGCAATCAGCCCCAGCATTTT
CASRERVSNQPQHF
>NA|TRBV9|NA|TRBJ2-2
TGTGCCAGCAGCGTACCCTCGGTTGGGGGCGACACCGGGGAGCTGTTTTTT
CASSVPSVGGDTGELFF
>few|TRBV28|NA|TRBJ1-2
TGTGCCAGTACCTTAGGCCATGGCTACACCTTC
CASTLGHGYTF
>NA|TRBV11-1|TRBD2|TRBJ2-1
TGTGCCAGCAGCTTAGCTGGGCTAGCGGGCAATAGAATGTTCTTC
CASSLAGLAGNRMFF
>NA|TRBV30|TRBD1|TRBJ2-7
TGTGCCTGGACCGGGACAGGGGTCTACGAGCAGTACTTC
CAWTGTGVYEQYF
>once|TRBV5-5|TRBD2|TRBJ2-1
TGTGCCAGCAGCTTGGTCGGGGGGAGAGGTGAGCAGTTCTTC
CASSLVGGRGEQFF
>NA|TRBV5-1|NA|TRBJ2-3
TGCGCCAGCAGCCGAGGGGATTTGGATGATACGCAGTATTTT
CASSRGDLDDTQYF
>NA|TRBV10-3|TRBD2|TRBJ2-5
TGTGCCATCAGCTGGACTAGCGGGAGGAACAAAGAGACCCAGTACTTC
CAISWTSGRNKETQYF
>NA|TRBV5-6|NA|TRBJ2-5
TGTGCCAGCAGCTCATCTGGGGGAGAGACCCAGTACTTC
CASSSSGGETQYF
>NA|TRBV5-1|TRBD1|TRBJ1-3
TGCGCCAGCAGCCAATTCCGGGACAGGGGTTTCATCGCTGGAAACACCATATATTTT
CASSQFRDRGFIAGNTIYF
>NA|TRBV10-3|NA|TRBJ1-1
TGTGCCATCAGTGAAATGATGAGGGGGGCGAGCACTGAAGCTTTCTTT
CAISEMMRGASTEAFF
>NA|TRBV10-3|NA|TRBJ2-7
TGTGCCATCAGTGCACACTCCTCTTCACAGGGCTCCTACGAGCAGTACTTC
CAISAHSSSQGSYEQYF
>few|TRBV7-2|NA|TRBJ1-1
TGTGCCAGCAGCTTAGCAGTCTCTGAAGCTTTCTTT
CASSLAVSEAFF
>NA|TRBV6-4|TRBD2|TRBJ2-1
TGTGCCAGCAGTGAAGACGGGACTAGCTCCTACAATGAGCAGTTCTTC
CASSEDGTSSYNEQFF
>NA|TRBV15|TRBD2|TRBJ2-1
TGTGCCACCAGCAGAGATAAGTGGGAGACTAGCGAGGACAATGAGCAGTTCTTC
CATSRDKWETSEDNEQFF
>NA|TRBV4-1|NA|TRBJ1-1
TGCGCCAGCAGCCAAGTCACGAACACTGAAGCTTTCTTT
CASSQVTNTEAFF
>NA|TRBV4-1|NA|TRBJ2-7
TGCGCCAGCAGCCAAGAAACCCAAGGTGTTTTACTCCCTTACGAGCAGTACTTC
CASSQETQGVLLPYEQYF
>NA|TRBV19|TRBD2|TRBJ2-1
TGTGCCAGTAGTATCCCGGGACTAGGCCAGCAGTTCTTC
CASSIPGLGQQFF
>NA|TRBV12-5|TRBD1|TRBJ2-7
TGTGCTAGTGGGATGGGACAGACCGAGCAGTACTTC
CASGMGQTEQYF
>NA|TRBV4-3|TRBD2|TRBJ2-7
TGCGCCAGCAGCCAAGATCTGAGACGGGAGGCCTCCTACGAGCAGTACTTC
CASSQDLRREASYEQYF
>NA|TRBV2|TRBD1|TRBJ1-1
TGTGCCAGCAGGGGACAGGGGAGGACTGAAGCTTTCTTT
CASRGQGRTEAFF
>NA|TRBV5-1|NA|TRBJ1-1
TGCGCCAGCAAAATTGCGGGGCTTGGCACTGAAGCTTTCTTT
CASKIAGLGTEAFF
>NA|TRBV5-1|NA|TRBJ1-2
TGCGCCAGCAGGGAAGACATCTCCAACTATGGCTACACCTTC
CASREDISNYGYTF
>NA|TRBV6-6|NA|TRBJ2-2
TGTGCCAGCAGTTACACACTAGAATCCGGGGAGCTGTTTTTT
CASSYTLESGELFF
>NA|TRBV15|TRBD2|TRBJ2-5
TGTGCCACCAGCAGAGGATATAGCGGGAGTGGGGTGACCCAGTACTTC
CATSRGYSGSGVTQYF
>NA|TRBV2|TRBD2|TRBJ2-1
TGTGCCAGCAGGGAAAAGCGGGAGAGGCATGAGCAGTTCTTC
CASREKRERHEQFF
>NA|TRBV5-1|NA|TRBJ2-5
TGCGCCAGCAGCTTGGCCGAGGGGGGAGACAGGGAGGGTTCAGAGACCCAGTACTTC
CASSLAEGGDREGSETQYF
>NA|TRBV10-3|NA|TRBJ2-7
TGTGCCATCAGTGGGAGCGGCAGCTCCTACGAGCAGTACTTC
CAISGSGSSYEQYF
>NA|TRBV4-2|TRBD2|TRBJ2-1
TGTGCCAGCAGCCAAGAGCACGGGACTAGCGGGACTAATGAGCAGTTCTTC
CASSQEHGTSGTNEQFF
>NA|TRBV7-9|NA|TRBJ2-2
TGTGCCAGCAGACATCGCCTGGATGGGGGGCTCACCGGGGAGCTGTTTTTT
CASRHRLDGGLTGELFF
>NA|TRBV10-2|TRBD1|TRBJ2-7
TGCGCCACCGGGACAGGGGCCTACGAGCAGTACTTC
CATGTGAYEQYF